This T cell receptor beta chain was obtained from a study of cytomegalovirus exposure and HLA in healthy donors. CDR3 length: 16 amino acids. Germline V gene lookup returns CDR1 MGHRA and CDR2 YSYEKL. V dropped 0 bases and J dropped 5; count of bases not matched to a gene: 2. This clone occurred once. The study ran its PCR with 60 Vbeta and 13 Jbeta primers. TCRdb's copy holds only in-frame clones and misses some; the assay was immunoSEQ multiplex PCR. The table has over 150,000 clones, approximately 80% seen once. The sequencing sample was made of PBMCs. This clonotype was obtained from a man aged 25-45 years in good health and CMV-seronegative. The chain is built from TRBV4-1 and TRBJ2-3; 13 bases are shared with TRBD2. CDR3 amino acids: CASSQDRTSGGDTQYF. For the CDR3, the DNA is TGCGCCAGCAGCCAAGATAGGACTAGCGGGGGAGATACGCAGTATTTT.